This is a list of T cell receptor beta chains from one sample in a study of memory CD4+ T cells and cytomegalovirus serostatus. Here immunoSEQ multiplex PCR was the method, and the copy in TCRdb shows in-frame clones only, minus some. The sample records around 88,000 clones, about 80% being singletons. The sequenced sample consisted of memory CD4+ T cells from blood. The receptors originated from an adult in good health and CMV-seropositive. Each CDR3 is given with its conserved first and last residue. Fields, in order: clone size, V gene, J gene, D gene, CDR3 protein, CDR3 DNA. A D gene is named only where the DNA matches it firmly. Not every row has a clone size; where given, it reads once, few, many or a size class.

NA	TRBV18	TRBJ1-5	TRBD1	CASSLDRAFQPQHF	TGTGCCAGCTCACTGGACAGGGCTTTTCAGCCCCAGCATTTT
NA	TRBV19	TRBJ2-7	NA	CASSRNSAYEQYF	TGTGCCAGTAGTAGAAACTCAGCCTACGAGCAGTACTTC
few	TRBV6-6	TRBJ1-4	TRBD1	CASSTTGIGKLFF	TGTGCCAGCAGCACGACAGGGATAGGAAAACTGTTTTTT
NA	TRBV5-5	TRBJ1-2	NA	CASSLEETGRYGYTF	TGTGCCAGCAGCTTGGAGGAGACAGGACGGTATGGCTACACCTTC
NA	TRBV10-2	TRBJ1-5	NA	CASSKQAQDGQLNQPQHF	TGCGCCAGCAGTAAACAAGCACAGGACGGTCAACTCAATCAGCCCCAGCATTTT
NA	TRBV5-1	TRBJ2-3	TRBD2	CASSLGSGKGTDTQYF	TGCGCCAGCAGCTTGGGTAGCGGGAAGGGCACAGATACGCAGTATTTT
NA	TRBV5-1	TRBJ1-2	NA	CASSLGFSNYGYTF	TGCGCCAGCAGCTTGGGTTTCAGTAACTATGGCTACACCTTC
NA	TRBV6-1	TRBJ2-7	NA	CASRALTGSYEQYF	TGTGCCAGCAGGGCCCTGACAGGCTCCTACGAGCAGTACTTC
NA	TRBV11-2	TRBJ2-1	NA	CASSGTAGGIHNNEQFF	TGTGCCAGCAGCGGGACTGCTGGCGGGATCCATAACAATGAGCAGTTCTTC
NA	TRBV7-9	TRBJ1-5	NA	CASSLGGDQPQHF	TGTGCCAGCAGCTTGGGGGGGGATCAGCCCCAGCATTTT
NA	TRBV28	TRBJ1-5	TRBD1	CASRSRDRGRQPQHF	TGTGCCAGCAGGTCTCGCGACAGGGGAAGACAGCCCCAGCATTTT
NA	TRBV18	TRBJ1-3	NA	CASSRSGDGNTIYF	TGTGCCAGCTCACGTTCCGGGGACGGAAACACCATATATTTT
NA	TRBV18	TRBJ2-5	NA	CASSPPQGDQETQYF	TGTGCCAGCTCACCACCCCAGGGTGACCAAGAGACCCAGTACTTC